What follows is one T cell receptor beta chain and its context. The data belong to a study of blood T cell repertoires in COVID-19. Across the whole study: Samples taken during acute and convalescent COVID-19 were collected in the United States, Italy and Spain. PBMCs, B-cell-depleted T cells, or T cells provided the cDNA or gDNA that made up the material.

In germline, CDR1 is SGHAT, CDR2 FQNNGV. CDR3 length: 16 amino acids. The V gene end was trimmed by 1 base and the J gene end by 2 bases; junction bases not matched to a gene: 2. TCRdb keeps only in-frame clones here, not all; method: immunoSEQ multiplex PCR. The profile shows about 73,000 clones, roughly four fifths of them singletons. J is TRBJ2-7 and V is TRBV11-2, with 13 positions matching TRBD2. Sequencing input: peripheral blood. The clonotype originates from a woman aged 55-69 years with acute or convalescent COVID-19. CDR3 region: CASSLGGLAGAYEQYF. The CDR3 DNA reads TGTGCCAGCAGCTTAGGAGGACTAGCGGGGGCCTACGAGCAGTACTTC.